This T cell receptor beta chain originates from a study of T cell responses to AZD1222 COVID-19 vaccine. Study at large: Recipients boosted at about 4 weeks or about 12 weeks are pooled.

Overall study results and limits: There were mostly white British donors and more females than males, and clonal diversity was possibly underestimated. Spike-specific TCR breadth and depth were elevated following two AZD1222 doses. No day 14 peak samples; only post-peak repertoires were characterized.

Only in-frame clones appear in the TCRdb table, and some are missing; sequencing was by immunoSEQ multiplex PCR. The sample yields 150,000 to 200,000 clones, 90% seen once. A note on this clone: Antigen: not known.

The CDR3 runs 16 residues. Germline-derived CDR1 and CDR2 are LNHNV and YYDKDF (reference sequence). Trimming removed 5 bases at V and 0 bases at J, with 14 bases between. The TCR comes from an adult in good health. The sample here was peripheral blood, taken on day 0 of AZD1222 vaccination. This chain joins TRBV15 and TRBJ1-3, with D perhaps TRBD1 (6 bases). CDR3 sequence reads: CATSQMDRSSGNTIYF. CDR3 bases: TGTGCCACCAGCCAAATGGACAGAAGCTCTGGAAACACCATATATTTT.